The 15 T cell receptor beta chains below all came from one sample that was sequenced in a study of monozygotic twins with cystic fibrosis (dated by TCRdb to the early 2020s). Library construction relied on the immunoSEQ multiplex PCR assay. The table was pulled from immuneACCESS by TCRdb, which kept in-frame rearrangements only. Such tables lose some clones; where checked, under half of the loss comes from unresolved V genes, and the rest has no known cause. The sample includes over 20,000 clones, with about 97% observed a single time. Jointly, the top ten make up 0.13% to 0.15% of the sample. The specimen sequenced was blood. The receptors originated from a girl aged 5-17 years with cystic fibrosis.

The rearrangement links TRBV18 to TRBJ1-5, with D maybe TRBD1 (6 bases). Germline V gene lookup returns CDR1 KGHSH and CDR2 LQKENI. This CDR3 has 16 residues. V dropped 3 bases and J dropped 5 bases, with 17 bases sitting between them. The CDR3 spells CASSPTRQAVDQPQHF. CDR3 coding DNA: TGTGCCAGCTCACCGACTAGACAGGCCGTGGATCAGCCCCAGCATTTT.

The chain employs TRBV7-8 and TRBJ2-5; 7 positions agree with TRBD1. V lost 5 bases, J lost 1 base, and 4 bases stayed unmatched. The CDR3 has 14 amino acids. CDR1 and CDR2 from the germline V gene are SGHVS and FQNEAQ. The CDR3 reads CASSGRDSQETQYF. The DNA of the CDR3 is TGTGCCAGCAGCGGAAGGGACAGCCAAGAGACCCAGTACTTC.

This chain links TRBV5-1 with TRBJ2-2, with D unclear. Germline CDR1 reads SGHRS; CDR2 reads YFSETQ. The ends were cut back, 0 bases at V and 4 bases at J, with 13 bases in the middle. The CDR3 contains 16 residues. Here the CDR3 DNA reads TGCGCCAGCAGCTTGGAAAGGACGCGAGGCACCGGGGAGCTGTTTTTT. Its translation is CASSLERTRGTGELFF.

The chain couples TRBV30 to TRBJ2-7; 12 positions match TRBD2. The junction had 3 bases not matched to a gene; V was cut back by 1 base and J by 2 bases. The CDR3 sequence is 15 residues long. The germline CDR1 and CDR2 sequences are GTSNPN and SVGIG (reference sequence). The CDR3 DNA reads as TGTGCCTGGAGTGCCGGACTAGCGGGGACCTACGAGCAGTACTTC. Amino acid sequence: CAWSAGLAGTYEQYF.

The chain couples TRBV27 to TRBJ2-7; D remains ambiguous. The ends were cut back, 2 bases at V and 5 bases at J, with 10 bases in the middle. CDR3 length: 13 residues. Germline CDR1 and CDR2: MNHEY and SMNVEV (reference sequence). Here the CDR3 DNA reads TGTGCCAGCAGTTTAGTGGGTACGGACGAGCAGTACTTC. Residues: CASSLVGTDEQYF.

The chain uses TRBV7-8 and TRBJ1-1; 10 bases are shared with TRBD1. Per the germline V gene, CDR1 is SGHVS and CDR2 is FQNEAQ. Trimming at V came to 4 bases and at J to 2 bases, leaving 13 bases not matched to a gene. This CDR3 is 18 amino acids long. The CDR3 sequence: CASSSNLRQGAPNTEAFF. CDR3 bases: TGTGCCAGCAGCTCAAACCTTCGACAGGGGGCGCCCAACACTGAAGCTTTCTTT.

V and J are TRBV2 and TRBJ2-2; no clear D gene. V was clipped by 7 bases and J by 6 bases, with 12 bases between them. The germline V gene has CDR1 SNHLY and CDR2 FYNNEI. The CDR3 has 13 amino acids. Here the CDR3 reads CASTRTGAGELFF. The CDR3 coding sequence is TGTGCCAGCACAAGGACCGGCGCCGGGGAGCTGTTTTTT.

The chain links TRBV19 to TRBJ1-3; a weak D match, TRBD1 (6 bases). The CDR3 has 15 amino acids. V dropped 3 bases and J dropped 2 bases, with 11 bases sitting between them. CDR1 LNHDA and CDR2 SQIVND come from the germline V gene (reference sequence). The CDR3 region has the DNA TGTGCCAGTAGTATTGTGGGGGCAACTGGAAACACCATATATTTT. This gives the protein CASSIVGATGNTIYF.

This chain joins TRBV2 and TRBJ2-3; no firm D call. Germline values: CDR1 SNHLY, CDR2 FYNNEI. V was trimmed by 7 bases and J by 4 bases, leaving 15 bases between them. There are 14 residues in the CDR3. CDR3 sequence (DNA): TGTGCCAGCATGGCGGCAGGCGAAGCAGATACGCAGTATTTT. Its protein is CASMAAGEADTQYF.

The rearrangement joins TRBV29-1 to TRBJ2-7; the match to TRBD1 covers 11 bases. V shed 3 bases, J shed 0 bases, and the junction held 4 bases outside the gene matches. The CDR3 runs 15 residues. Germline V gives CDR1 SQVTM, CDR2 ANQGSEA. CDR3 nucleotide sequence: TGCAGCGTTGATCCTGGGACAGGGGGCTCCTACGAGCAGTACTTC. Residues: CSVDPGTGGSYEQYF.

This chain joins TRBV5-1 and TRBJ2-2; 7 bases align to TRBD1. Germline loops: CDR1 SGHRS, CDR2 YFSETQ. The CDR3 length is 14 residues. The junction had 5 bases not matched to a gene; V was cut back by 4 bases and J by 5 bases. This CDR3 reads CASSRLTGTGELFF. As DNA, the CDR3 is TGCGCCAGCAGCCGACTGACAGGGACCGGGGAGCTGTTTTTT.

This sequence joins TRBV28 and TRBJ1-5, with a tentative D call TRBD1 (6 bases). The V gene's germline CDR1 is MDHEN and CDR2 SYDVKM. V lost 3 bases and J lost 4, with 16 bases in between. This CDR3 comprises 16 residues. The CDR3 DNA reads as TGTGCCAGCAGTTTTCCGGGCCCGGGGGCGAATCAGCCCCAGCATTTT. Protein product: CASSFPGPGANQPQHF.

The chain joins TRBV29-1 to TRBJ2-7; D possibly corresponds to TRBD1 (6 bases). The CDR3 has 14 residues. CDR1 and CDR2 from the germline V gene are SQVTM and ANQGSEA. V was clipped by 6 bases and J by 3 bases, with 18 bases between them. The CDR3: CSVSRTAESYEQYF. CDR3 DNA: TGCAGCGTCTCCCGGACAGCCGAGAGCTACGAGCAGTACTTC.

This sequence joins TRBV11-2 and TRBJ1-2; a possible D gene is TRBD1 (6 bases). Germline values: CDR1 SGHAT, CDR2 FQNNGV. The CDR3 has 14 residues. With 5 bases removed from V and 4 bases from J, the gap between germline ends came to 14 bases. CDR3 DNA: TGTGCCAGCAGCGAAACAGGGCCGATCTATGGCTACACCTTC. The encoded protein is CASSETGPIYGYTF.

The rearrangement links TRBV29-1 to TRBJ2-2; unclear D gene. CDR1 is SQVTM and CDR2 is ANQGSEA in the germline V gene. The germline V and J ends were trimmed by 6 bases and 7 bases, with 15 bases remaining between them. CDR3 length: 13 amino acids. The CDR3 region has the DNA TGCAGCGTAAGACTCCTCAAGGGCGGGGAGCTGTTTTTT. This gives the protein CSVRLLKGGELFF.